The sequence of this T cell receptor (beta chain) was determined in a study of monozygotic twins with cystic fibrosis. The CDR3 loop spans 14 amino acids. Per germline, CDR1 GTSNPN and CDR2 SVGIG (reference sequence). Trimming cost V 8 bases and J 4 bases; bases outside gene matches: 12. Here immunoSEQ multiplex PCR was the method, and the copy in TCRdb shows in-frame clones only, minus some. Among about 11,000 clones listed, about 82% were seen once. V is TRBV30 and J is TRBJ1-1; 8 nucleotides match TRBD1. Sequencing used blood. This receptor was taken from a man aged 18 to 30 with cystic fibrosis. This CDR3 reads CASSAGGAGTEAFF. The CDR3 DNA follows: TGTGCCAGCTCGGCAGGGGGCGCGGGCACTGAAGCTTTCTTT.